These 7 T cell receptor beta chains were all obtained from the same sample, sequenced in a study of T cell changes during pregnancy in multiple sclerosis. The data were produced by immunoSEQ multiplex PCR, yet TCRdb's version contains in-frame clones alone and is incomplete. Found here are under 110,000 clones, 75% to 95% of them singletons; the top ten hold 1.6%. This sample comprised peripheral blood, obtained before pregnancy. These receptors originate from a female donor with multiple sclerosis, enrolled in a pregnancy study.

The gene calls are TRBV11-2 and TRBJ1-1; 8 nucleotides line up with TRBD1. Germline loops: CDR1 SGHAT, CDR2 FQNNGV. Losses at the gene ends were 1 base for V and 2 bases for J; bases not matched to a gene: 3. The CDR3 runs 15 residues. In nucleotides, the CDR3 is TGTGCCAGCAGCTTAGTGGCAGGGGGCAACACTGAAGCTTTCTTT. This translates into CASSLVAGGNTEAFF.

This sequence joins TRBV19 and TRBJ2-3, with TRBD2 as a possible D gene (6 bases). V gave up 6 bases and J gave up 0 bases, with 16 bases separating them. Germline-derived CDR1 and CDR2 are LNHDA and SQIVND (reference sequence). This CDR3 is 16 amino acids long. CDR3 sequence reads: CASSGMVAESTDTQYF. DNA for the CDR3: TGTGCCAGTAGCGGGATGGTAGCGGAGAGCACAGATACGCAGTATTTT.

The rearrangement uses TRBV6-6 and TRBJ2-1, with D possibly TRBD2 on 6 matching bases. The V end was cut by 5 bases, the J end by 6 bases, with 17 bases between. The CDR3 is 15 residues long. Germline V lookup: CDR1 MNHNY, CDR2 SVGAGI (reference sequence). The DNA of the CDR3 is TGTGCCAGCAGTCCCCCGGGAGAAGCGGTCAATGAGCAGTTCTTC. Encoded protein: CASSPPGEAVNEQFF.

The V call is TRBV6-1, the J call TRBJ2-1, with a weak D call TRBD2 (5 bases). Germline V lookup: CDR1 MNHNS, CDR2 SASEGT. The CDR3 consists of 13 residues. V lost 0 bases, J lost 9 bases, and 9 bases lay in between. Written as DNA, the CDR3 is TGTGCCAGCAGTGAAGCGGCTAGCAGTGAGCAGTTCTTC. Its translation is CASSEAASSEQFF.

This chain links TRBV28 with TRBJ2-6; 16 bases match TRBD2. J was trimmed by 0 bases and V by 4 bases; bases with no gene match: 3. CDR3 size: 19 residues. Germline V lookup: CDR1 MDHEN, CDR2 SYDVKM. DNA of the CDR3: TGTGCCAGCAGTTCCGGGACTAGCGGGAGGGGCTCTGGGGCCAACGTCCTGACTTTC. This gives the protein CASSSGTSGRGSGANVLTF.

The rearrangement joins TRBV20-1 to TRBJ2-5; a possible D gene is TRBD2 (6 bases). Trimming shortened V by 7 bases and J by 3 bases, and 6 bases separated the two germline ends. The CDR3 has 10 residues. CDR1 is DFQATT, CDR2 SNEGSKA, per germline (reference sequence). The CDR3 coding sequence is TGCAGTGGGGGGGAAGAGACCCAGTACTTC. It codes for CSGGEETQYF.

The table lists this clone with a count of one. A junction end diverges from the germline sequence, so it may reflect a read error. The chain uses TRBV9 and TRBJ1-6; a weak D match, TRBD1 (6 bases). The CDR3 is made up of 15 amino acids. Germline CDR1 reads SGDLS; CDR2 reads YYNGEE. The CDR3 loop is CASSPQGNHNSPLHF. The CDR3 DNA follows: TGTGCCAGCAGCCCACAGGGAAATCATAACTCACCCCTCCACTTT.